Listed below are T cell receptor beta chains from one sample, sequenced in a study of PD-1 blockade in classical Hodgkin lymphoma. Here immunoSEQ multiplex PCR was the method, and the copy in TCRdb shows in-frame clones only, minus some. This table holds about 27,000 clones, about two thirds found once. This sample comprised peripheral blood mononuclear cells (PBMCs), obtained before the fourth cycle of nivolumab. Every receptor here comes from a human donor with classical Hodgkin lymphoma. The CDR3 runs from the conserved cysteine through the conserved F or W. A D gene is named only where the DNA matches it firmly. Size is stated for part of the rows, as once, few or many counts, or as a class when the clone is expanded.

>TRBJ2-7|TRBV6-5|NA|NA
TGTGCCAGCAGTTCTATGCAGGGTTACGAGCAGTACTTC
CASSSMQGYEQYF
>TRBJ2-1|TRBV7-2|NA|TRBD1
TGTGCCAGCAGCTTAGCAGCCGCCGGGACAGGGTCCTACAATGAGCAGTTCTTC
CASSLAAAGTGSYNEQFF
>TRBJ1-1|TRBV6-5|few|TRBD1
TGTGCCAGCAGTTCGACAGGGGGCCGGGCTGAAGCTTTCTTT
CASSSTGGRAEAFF
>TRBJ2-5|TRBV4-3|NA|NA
TGCGCCAGCAGCCAAAGTGTAGGGTGGGGGACCCAGTACTTC
CASSQSVGWGTQYF
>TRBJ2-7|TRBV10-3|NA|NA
TGTGCCATCAGTGAGTCGCCAGATACAGCCTACGAGCAGTACTTC
CAISESPDTAYEQYF
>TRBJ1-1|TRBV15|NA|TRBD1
TGTGCCACCAGCATTCGGACAGGAATGAACACTGAAGCTTTCTTT
CATSIRTGMNTEAFF
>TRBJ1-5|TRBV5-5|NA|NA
TGTGCCAGCAGCTTGTCGTCAGGGAGAGGCAATCAGCCCCAGCATTTT
CASSLSSGRGNQPQHF
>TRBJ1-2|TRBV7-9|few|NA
TGTGCCAGCAGCGTAACTTATGGCTACACCTTC
CASSVTYGYTF
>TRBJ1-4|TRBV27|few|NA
TGTGCCAGCAGTTTATCGCCGGGATTTAATGAAAAACTGTTTTTT
CASSLSPGFNEKLFF
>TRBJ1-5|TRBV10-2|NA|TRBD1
TGCGCCAGCAGTGAGATCCGACAGGGGTATAGCAATCAGCCCCAGCATTTT
CASSEIRQGYSNQPQHF
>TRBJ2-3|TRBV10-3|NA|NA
TGTGCCATCAGTCCCGCAGGGGGGGCAGGGGATACGCAGTATTTT
CAISPAGGAGDTQYF
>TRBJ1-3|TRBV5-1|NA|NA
TGCGCCAGCAGCTTACAACAGAGCTCTGGAAACACCATATATTTT
CASSLQQSSGNTIYF
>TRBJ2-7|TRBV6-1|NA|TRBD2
TGTGCCAGCAGTGATAGCGGGGTGAAATACGAGCAGTACTTC
CASSDSGVKYEQYF
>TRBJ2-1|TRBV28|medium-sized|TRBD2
TGTGCCAGCAGCCCCGGACTAGCATCCAATGAGCAGTTCTTC
CASSPGLASNEQFF
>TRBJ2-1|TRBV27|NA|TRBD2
TGTGCCAGCAGTTTGGGGACTAGCGGGGCTAATGAGCAGTTCTTC
CASSLGTSGANEQFF
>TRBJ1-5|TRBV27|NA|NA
TGTGCCAGCAGTGAGTGGGACGGTAGCAATCAGCCCCAGCATTTT
CASSEWDGSNQPQHF
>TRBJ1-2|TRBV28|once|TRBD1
TGTGCCAGCAGTCACCCAGGGGGCGGGGTATGGGGCTACACCTTC
CASSHPGGGVWGYTF
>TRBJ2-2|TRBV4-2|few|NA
TGTGCCAGCAGCCAAGATGGTAACACCGGGGAGCTGTTTTTT
CASSQDGNTGELFF
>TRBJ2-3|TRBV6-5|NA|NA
TGTGCCAGCAGTTACTCTCGGACTCTCGGAACAGATACGCAGTATTTT
CASSYSRTLGTDTQYF
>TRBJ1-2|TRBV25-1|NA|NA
TGTGCCAGCAGTGACAGGGCCGCTGAGGGCTACACCTTC
CASSDRAAEGYTF
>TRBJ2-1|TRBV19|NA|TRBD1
TGTGCCAGTAGTGCTCGGGACAGGGATCCCTACAATGAGCAGTTCTTC
CASSARDRDPYNEQFF
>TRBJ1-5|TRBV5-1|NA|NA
TGCGCCAGCAGCTTGGAGGCAGGTGATCAGCCCCAGCATTTT
CASSLEAGDQPQHF
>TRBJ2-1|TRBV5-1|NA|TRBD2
TGCGCCAGCAGTTTCCTAGCGGGCACCTACAATGAGCAGTTCTTC
CASSFLAGTYNEQFF